This T cell receptor (beta chain) was profiled in a study of T cell changes during pregnancy in multiple sclerosis. Sequencing used immunoSEQ multiplex PCR; TCRdb keeps in-frame clones, though not all of them. This sample has around 60,000 clones, with around 93% found just once. CDR3 length equals 16 residues. V lost 0 bases, J lost 0 bases, and 9 bases lay in between. CDR1 is KGHSH, CDR2 LQKENI, per germline. This chain links TRBV18 with TRBJ1-3; no clear D. The TCR comes from a female donor with multiple sclerosis, enrolled in a pregnancy study. This specimen consisted of CD4+ T cells from peripheral blood mononuclear cells, obtained before pregnancy. The CDR3 reads CASSPPAGVSGNTIYF. CDR3 coding DNA: TGTGCCAGCTCACCACCGGCGGGAGTCTCTGGAAACACCATATATTTT.